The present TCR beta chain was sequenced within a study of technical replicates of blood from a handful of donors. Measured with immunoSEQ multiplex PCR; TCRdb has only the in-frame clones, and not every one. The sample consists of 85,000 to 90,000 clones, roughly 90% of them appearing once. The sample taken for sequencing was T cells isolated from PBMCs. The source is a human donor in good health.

The CDR3: CASSSDSGGQLYEQFF. DNA for the CDR3: TGTGCCAGCAGTTCCGATAGCGGGGGGCAATTGTATGAGCAGTTCTTC. The gene calls are TRBV6-5 and TRBJ2-1; 10 nucleotides line up with TRBD2. The CDR3 runs to 16 residues. Looked up from germline, CDR1 is MNHEY and CDR2 is SVGAGI. The J segment lost 8 bases and the V segment lost 4 bases, leaving 11 bases of the junction unmatched.